The T cell receptor (beta chain) under discussion was sequenced for a study of persistence of HIV-infected CD4 T cells. Study-wide context: Donors were ART-treated; their CMV- and Gag-responding CD4+ T cells were isolated. Donors had been on suppressive ART for a median of 8 years.

Germline CDR1 is SGHRS and CDR2 is YFSETQ. V lost 1 base and J lost 5, with 7 bases in between. This CDR3 spans 14 amino acids. The libraries were made with immunoSEQ version 4 in survey mode. Template was genomic DNA at roughly 9.3 ng/uL, with up to roughly 1 ug used per sample. Using immunoSEQ multiplex PCR, the repertoire was profiled, and TCRdb retains in-frame clones only, with some absent. The sample has tens of thousands of clones, roughly 75% seen once; the top ten hold roughly 1.7%. To note about this clone: Its specificity is not known.

Overlapping HIV-1 Gag 15-mer peptides at approximately 0.91 ug per peptide per mL were used. CD40L-negative CD69-negative CD45RO-high memory CD4+ T cells were sorted as populations depleted of antigen-responding cells. The sequence was collected from an adult man with HIV who was CMV-seropositive. The starting material was CD4+ T cells sorted from PBMCs after approximately 19-hour stimulation, obtained from a patient who received antiretroviral therapy. The chain couples TRBV5-1 to TRBJ1-6; no clear D gene. In DNA form, the CDR3 reads TGCGCCAGCAGCTTGACGGGCGATAATTCACCCCTCCACTTT. Translating gives CASSLTGDNSPLHF.